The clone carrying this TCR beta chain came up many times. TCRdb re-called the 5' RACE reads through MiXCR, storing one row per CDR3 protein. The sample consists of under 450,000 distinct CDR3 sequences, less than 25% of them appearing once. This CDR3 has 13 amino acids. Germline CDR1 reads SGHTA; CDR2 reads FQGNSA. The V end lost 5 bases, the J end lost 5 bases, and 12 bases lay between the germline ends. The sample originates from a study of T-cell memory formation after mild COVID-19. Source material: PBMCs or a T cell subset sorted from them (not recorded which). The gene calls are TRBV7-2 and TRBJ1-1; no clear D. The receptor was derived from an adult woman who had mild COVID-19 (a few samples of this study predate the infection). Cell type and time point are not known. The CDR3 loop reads CASSPYLRTEAFF. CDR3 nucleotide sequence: TGTGCCAGCAGCCCGTATTTGAGGACTGAAGCTTTCTTT.